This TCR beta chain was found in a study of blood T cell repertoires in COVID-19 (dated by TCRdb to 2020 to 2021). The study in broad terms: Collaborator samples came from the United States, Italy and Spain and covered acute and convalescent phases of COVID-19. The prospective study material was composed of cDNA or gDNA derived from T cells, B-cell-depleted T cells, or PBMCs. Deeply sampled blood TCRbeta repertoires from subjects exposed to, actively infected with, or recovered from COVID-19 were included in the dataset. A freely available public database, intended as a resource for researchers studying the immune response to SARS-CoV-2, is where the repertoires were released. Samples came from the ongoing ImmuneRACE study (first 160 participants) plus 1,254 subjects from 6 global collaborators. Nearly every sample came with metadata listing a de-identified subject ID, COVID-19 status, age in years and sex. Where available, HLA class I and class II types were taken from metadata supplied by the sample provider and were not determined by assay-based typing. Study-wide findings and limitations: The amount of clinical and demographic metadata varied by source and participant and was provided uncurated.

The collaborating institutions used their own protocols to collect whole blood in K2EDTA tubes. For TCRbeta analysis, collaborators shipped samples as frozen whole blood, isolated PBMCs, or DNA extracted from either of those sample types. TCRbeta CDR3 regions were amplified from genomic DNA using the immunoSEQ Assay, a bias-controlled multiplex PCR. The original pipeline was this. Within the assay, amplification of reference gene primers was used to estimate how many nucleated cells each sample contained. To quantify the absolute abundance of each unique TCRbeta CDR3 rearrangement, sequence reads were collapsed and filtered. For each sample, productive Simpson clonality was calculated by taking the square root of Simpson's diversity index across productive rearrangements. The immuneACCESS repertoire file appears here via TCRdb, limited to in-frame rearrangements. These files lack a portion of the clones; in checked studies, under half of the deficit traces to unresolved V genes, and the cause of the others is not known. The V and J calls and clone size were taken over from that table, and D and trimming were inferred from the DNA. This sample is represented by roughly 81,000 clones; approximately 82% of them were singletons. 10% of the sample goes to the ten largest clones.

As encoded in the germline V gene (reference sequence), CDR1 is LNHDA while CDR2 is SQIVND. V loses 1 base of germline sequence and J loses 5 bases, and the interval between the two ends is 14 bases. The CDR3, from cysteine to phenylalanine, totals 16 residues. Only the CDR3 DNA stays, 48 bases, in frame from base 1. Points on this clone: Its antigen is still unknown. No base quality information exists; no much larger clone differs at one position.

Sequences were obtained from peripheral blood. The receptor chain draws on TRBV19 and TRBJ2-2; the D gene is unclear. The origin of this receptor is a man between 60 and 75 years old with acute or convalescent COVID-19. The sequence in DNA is TGTGCCAGTAGTATAGGAGGCAGCCGGATGACCGGGGAGCTGTTTTTT. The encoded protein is CASSIGGSRMTGELFF.